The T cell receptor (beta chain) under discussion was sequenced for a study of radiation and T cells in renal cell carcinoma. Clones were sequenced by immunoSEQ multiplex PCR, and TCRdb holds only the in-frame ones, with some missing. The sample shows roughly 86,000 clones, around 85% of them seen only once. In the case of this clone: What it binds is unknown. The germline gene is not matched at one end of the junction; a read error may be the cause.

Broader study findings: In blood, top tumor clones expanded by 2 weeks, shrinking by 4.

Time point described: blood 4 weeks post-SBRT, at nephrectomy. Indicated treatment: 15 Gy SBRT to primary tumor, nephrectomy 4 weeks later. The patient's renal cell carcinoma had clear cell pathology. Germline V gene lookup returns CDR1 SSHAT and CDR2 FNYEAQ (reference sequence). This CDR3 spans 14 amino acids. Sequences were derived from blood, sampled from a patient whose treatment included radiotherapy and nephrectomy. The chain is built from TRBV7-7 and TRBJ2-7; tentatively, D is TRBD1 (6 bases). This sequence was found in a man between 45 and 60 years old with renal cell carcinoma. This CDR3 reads CASSHRDTPYEQYF. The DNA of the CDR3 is TGTGCTAGCAGCCACCGGGACACCCCCTACGAGCAGTACTTC.